These T cell receptor beta chains were read from a single sample in a study of cytomegalovirus exposure and HLA in healthy donors. Generated by immunoSEQ multiplex PCR, the TCRdb table keeps only in-frame clones and is missing some. This table has 45,000 to 60,000 clones, more than 85% appearing once. Sequences were obtained from PBMCs. Every receptor here comes from a woman aged 18-29 years in good health and CMV-seronegative. Both conserved end residues are part of each CDR3. The order of the fields is V gene, J gene, D gene, clone size, CDR3 DNA, CDR3 protein. A D gene is named only where the DNA matches it firmly. For some rows the clone size is stated as once, few or many, or as a class when expanded; others skip it.

v_call: TRBV6-6
j_call: TRBJ1-4
d_call: .
clone_size: .
cdr3_nt: TGTGCCAGCAGCCCTGCGGGGGTCCAAAATGAAAAACTGTTTTTT
cdr3_aa: CASSPAGVQNEKLFF

v_call: TRBV19
j_call: TRBJ1-5
d_call: .
clone_size: .
cdr3_nt: TGTGCCAGTAGTATGACAGACAATCAGCCCCAGCATTTT
cdr3_aa: CASSMTDNQPQHF

v_call: TRBV7-9
j_call: TRBJ1-2
d_call: .
clone_size: few
cdr3_nt: TGTGCCAGCAGCGATACGATGGCAGTTGGCTACACCTTC
cdr3_aa: CASSDTMAVGYTF

v_call: TRBV5-1
j_call: TRBJ1-2
d_call: .
clone_size: .
cdr3_nt: TGCGCCAGCAGCTCGGACGGACTAACTAACTATGGCTACACCTTC
cdr3_aa: CASSSDGLTNYGYTF

v_call: TRBV27
j_call: TRBJ1-1
d_call: TRBD1
clone_size: once
cdr3_nt: TGTGCCAGCAGTCCTCGGACAGGGAGGATGAACACTGAAGCTTTCTTT
cdr3_aa: CASSPRTGRMNTEAFF

v_call: TRBV25-1
j_call: TRBJ2-1
d_call: TRBD1
clone_size: .
cdr3_nt: TGTGCCAGCAGCCCGACCGGGGGACAGGGGTCCAATGAGCAGTTCTTC
cdr3_aa: CASSPTGGQGSNEQFF

v_call: TRBV27
j_call: TRBJ2-1
d_call: TRBD2
clone_size: .
cdr3_nt: TGTGCCAGCAGTGAAGGCGGGGGGAGCTTCAATGAGCAGTTCTTC
cdr3_aa: CASSEGGGSFNEQFF

v_call: TRBV2
j_call: TRBJ2-1
d_call: TRBD1
clone_size: .
cdr3_nt: TGTGCCAGCAGTGAGACAGGGGTAGTTGGCAATGAGCAGTTCTTC
cdr3_aa: CASSETGVVGNEQFF

v_call: TRBV6-5
j_call: TRBJ2-7
d_call: TRBD1
clone_size: .
cdr3_nt: TGTGCCAGCAGCCTATACCAGGGGGCCTACGAGCAGTACTTC
cdr3_aa: CASSLYQGAYEQYF

v_call: TRBV2
j_call: TRBJ1-5
d_call: .
clone_size: .
cdr3_nt: TGTGCCAGCAGTCCTACACAGGGATTCGCTCAGCCCCAGCATTTT
cdr3_aa: CASSPTQGFAQPQHF

v_call: TRBV9
j_call: TRBJ2-1
d_call: TRBD2
clone_size: .
cdr3_nt: TGTGCCAGCAGCGTAGACCCCCGACTAGCGGGCTCCCGGAGCTCCTACAATGAGCAGTTCTTC
cdr3_aa: CASSVDPRLAGSRSSYNEQFF

v_call: TRBV11-2
j_call: TRBJ2-1
d_call: TRBD2
clone_size: .
cdr3_nt: TGTGCCAGCAGCCCCCGAGGACTAGCGGGCCATGAGCAGTTCTTC
cdr3_aa: CASSPRGLAGHEQFF

v_call: TRBV11-2
j_call: TRBJ2-4
d_call: .
clone_size: .
cdr3_nt: TGTGCCAGCATCGGAGCGGAAAACATTCAGTACTTC
cdr3_aa: CASIGAENIQYF

v_call: TRBV7-8
j_call: TRBJ1-2
d_call: TRBD1
clone_size: .
cdr3_nt: TGTGCCAGCAGCGCAGGGACAGGGGGGAACTATGGCTACACCTTC
cdr3_aa: CASSAGTGGNYGYTF

v_call: TRBV5-1
j_call: TRBJ1-2
d_call: .
clone_size: .
cdr3_nt: TGCGCCAGCACCCCGGGAGGTTTAGGGAACTATGGCTACACCTTC
cdr3_aa: CASTPGGLGNYGYTF

v_call: TRBV12-5
j_call: TRBJ2-2
d_call: .
clone_size: .
cdr3_nt: TGTGCTAGTGGTTTGTCGGGCACCGGGGAGCTGTTTTTT
cdr3_aa: CASGLSGTGELFF

v_call: TRBV2
j_call: TRBJ2-3
d_call: TRBD2
clone_size: .
cdr3_nt: TGTGCCAGCAGTTTAGCGGGGGGCACAGATACGCAGTATTTT
cdr3_aa: CASSLAGGTDTQYF

v_call: TRBV11-2
j_call: TRBJ2-5
d_call: .
clone_size: .
cdr3_nt: TGTGCCAGCAGCTCGTCCCCCGGTCCGCCGATACAAGAGACCCAGTACTTC
cdr3_aa: CASSSSPGPPIQETQYF

v_call: TRBV5-1
j_call: TRBJ2-3
d_call: .
clone_size: .
cdr3_nt: TGCGCCAGCAGCTTGGCCAACCGGGAGAGGGTAGATACGCAGTATTTT
cdr3_aa: CASSLANRERVDTQYF

v_call: TRBV30
j_call: TRBJ1-4
d_call: TRBD1
clone_size: .
cdr3_nt: TGTGCCTGGAGAGGACAGGTGAATAATGAAAAACTGTTTTTT
cdr3_aa: CAWRGQVNNEKLFF

v_call: TRBV4-2
j_call: TRBJ2-3
d_call: .
clone_size: .
cdr3_nt: TGTGCCAGCAGTCATCGCTCGGGCACAGATACGCAGTATTTT
cdr3_aa: CASSHRSGTDTQYF

v_call: TRBV7-2
j_call: TRBJ2-1
d_call: TRBD1
clone_size: .
cdr3_nt: TGTGCCAGCACGAAATCGTCCGGGACAGGGTACTACAATGAGCAGTTCTTC
cdr3_aa: CASTKSSGTGYYNEQFF

v_call: TRBV6-1
j_call: TRBJ1-3
d_call: .
clone_size: .
cdr3_nt: TGTGCCAGCAGTGTGGGGACATCTGGAAACACCATATATTTT
cdr3_aa: CASSVGTSGNTIYF

v_call: TRBV6-1
j_call: TRBJ1-2
d_call: .
clone_size: .
cdr3_nt: TGTGCCACTATACCCCGCCTCGACAGCTATGGCTACACCTTC
cdr3_aa: CATIPRLDSYGYTF

v_call: TRBV4-1
j_call: TRBJ2-3
d_call: TRBD2
clone_size: .
cdr3_nt: TGCGCCAGCAGCCAACTGTCTGGTAGCGGGACGATAGATACGCAGTATTTT
cdr3_aa: CASSQLSGSGTIDTQYF

v_call: TRBV29-1
j_call: TRBJ2-5
d_call: TRBD2
clone_size: .
cdr3_nt: TGCAGTGCTCTAGCGGGGGGAGAGACCCAGTACTTC
cdr3_aa: CSALAGGETQYF

v_call: TRBV5-6
j_call: TRBJ2-7
d_call: .
clone_size: .
cdr3_nt: TGTGCCAGCAGCTTGGTCAGGGGAATGGTCTACGAGCAGTACTTC
cdr3_aa: CASSLVRGMVYEQYF

v_call: TRBV19
j_call: TRBJ1-1
d_call: TRBD1
clone_size: once
cdr3_nt: TGTGCCAGTAGTACGGTCGACAGGGGTCTGAACACTGAAGCTTTCTTT
cdr3_aa: CASSTVDRGLNTEAFF

v_call: TRBV2
j_call: TRBJ1-5
d_call: .
clone_size: .
cdr3_nt: TGTGCCAGCAGTGAGAGACAGAGTCAGCCCCAGCATTTT
cdr3_aa: CASSERQSQPQHF

v_call: TRBV7-9
j_call: TRBJ1-2
d_call: .
clone_size: .
cdr3_nt: TGTGCCAGCAGCCCCCTGGCGGTTTCCGTCGGTGGCTACACCTTC
cdr3_aa: CASSPLAVSVGGYTF

v_call: TRBV13
j_call: TRBJ2-7
d_call: .
clone_size: .
cdr3_nt: TGTGCCAGCAGCGTCCGGGACAAAATCTACGAGCAGTACTTC
cdr3_aa: CASSVRDKIYEQYF

v_call: TRBV28
j_call: TRBJ2-3
d_call: TRBD2
clone_size: .
cdr3_nt: TGTGCCAGCAGTTCCCCCGGACTAGCGGGAGCGGGGGGAGATACGCAGTATTTT
cdr3_aa: CASSSPGLAGAGGDTQYF

v_call: TRBV4-1
j_call: TRBJ2-3
d_call: TRBD2
clone_size: .
cdr3_nt: TGCGCCAGCAGCCAAGATCGGCCGGGAGGGACAGATACGCAGTATTTT
cdr3_aa: CASSQDRPGGTDTQYF

v_call: TRBV10-1
j_call: TRBJ2-1
d_call: .
clone_size: .
cdr3_nt: TGCGCCAGCAGCCGGGACTCCGGCGTGCATGAGCAGTTCTTC
cdr3_aa: CASSRDSGVHEQFF

v_call: TRBV18
j_call: TRBJ1-2
d_call: TRBD1
clone_size: .
cdr3_nt: TGTGCCAGCTCCCAGACAGGGCCCCACACCTTC
cdr3_aa: CASSQTGPHTF

v_call: TRBV5-1
j_call: TRBJ1-6
d_call: TRBD1
clone_size: .
cdr3_nt: TGCGCCAGCAGCTTGAGTGCCACAGGGGTCGATTCACCCCTCCACTTT
cdr3_aa: CASSLSATGVDSPLHF